Each of the 10 T cell receptor beta chains below was sequenced from the same sample in a study of response to subunit inactivated influenza vaccine. TCRdb passed the RT-PCR reads through MiXCR, listing each CDR3 protein once. Of hundreds of thousands of distinct CDR3 sequences detected, roughly 23% appear once; the ten largest clones hold 1.9%. This specimen consisted of CD4+ T cells sorted from PBMCs, obtained roughly 5 days after vaccination. The source of these receptors is a man in his forties or fifties who received an inactivated influenza vaccine.

CDR3 sequence reads: CASNPDGPRYEQYF. CDR3 nucleotides: TGTGCCAGCAACCCCGACGGGCCACGCTACGAGCAGTACTTC. V and J are TRBV6-2 or TRBV6-3 and TRBJ2-7; D uncertain. Germline values: CDR1 MNHEY, CDR2 SVGEGT. This CDR3 has 14 residues. Trimming took off 7 bases at V and 3 bases at J, with 16 bases between the two ends.

The J gene is TRBJ1-1, the V gene TRBV4-2; the match to TRBD1 covers 7 bases. Germline V gives CDR1 LGHNA, CDR2 YNFKEQ. J was trimmed by 6 bases and V by 4 bases; bases with no gene match: 14. This CDR3 is 16 amino acids long. The CDR3 nucleotides read TGTGCCAGCAGCCCGGGGACAGCTAGTAGAACAGCTGAAGCTTTCTTT. It yields the protein CASSPGTASRTAEAFF.

The genes are TRBV15 and TRBJ2-5; a weak D match, TRBD2 (6 bases). The CDR3 totals 15 residues. Germline CDR1 LNHNV, CDR2 YYDKDF (reference sequence). Trimming left V 3 bases short and J 4 bases short, with 15 bases between. The CDR3 loop is CATSRGPAGGETQYF. In nucleotides, the CDR3 is TGTGCCACCAGCAGGGGACCAGCGGGCGGAGAGACCCAGTACTTC.

This clonotype showed up just a few times. The V call is TRBV4-2, the J call TRBJ2-5; D uncertain. This CDR3 has 14 residues. Trimming removed 2 bases at V and 1 base at J, with 8 bases between. Per the germline V gene, CDR1 is LGHNA and CDR2 is YNFKEQ. CDR3 coding DNA: TGTGCCAGCAGCCAACAGCAAGTCCAAGAGACCCAGTACTTC. Residues: CASSQQQVQETQYF.

The J gene is TRBJ2-1, the V gene TRBV7-6, with TRBD2 matching over 9 bases. Germline V gene lookup returns CDR1 SGHVS and CDR2 FNYEAQ. CDR3 length equals 18 residues. The V gene end was trimmed by 5 bases and the J gene end by 0 bases; junction bases not matched to a gene: 11. CDR3 loop: CASSIRPASGISYNEQFF. CDR3 DNA sequence: TGTGCCAGCAGCATACGCCCCGCTAGCGGGATCTCCTACAATGAGCAGTTCTTC. Complete variable domain (other parts from reference TRBV7-6 and TRBJ2-1): GAGVSQSPRYKVTKRGQDVALRCDPISGHVSLYWYRQALGQGPEFLTYFNYEAQQDKSGLPNDRFSAERPEGSISTLTIQRTEQRDSAMYRCASSIRPASGISYNEQFFGPGTRLTVL.

V is TRBV5-1 and J is TRBJ1-2, with D unresolved. Looked up from germline, CDR1 is SGHRS and CDR2 is YFSETQ. CDR3 length: 15 residues. The ends were cut back, 0 bases at V and 1 base at J, with 10 bases in the middle. The CDR3 DNA sequence: TGCGCCAGCAGCTTGGAGGCCGAGGATAACTATGGCTACACCTTC. The encoded protein is CASSLEAEDNYGYTF.

The CDR3 nucleotides read TGTGCCAGCAGTTTAGTTGGGGGTCTGGTCACTGAAGCTTTCTTT. Protein product: CASSLVGGLVTEAFF. The rearrangement joins TRBV12-3 or TRBV12-4 to TRBJ1-1; a possible D gene is TRBD1 (5 bases). The CDR3 sequence is 15 residues long. The germline V and J ends were trimmed by 1 base and 4 bases, with 13 bases remaining between them.

This clonotype has just a few counts. The rearrangement uses TRBV12-3 or TRBV12-4 and TRBJ1-3; a weak D match, TRBD1 (6 bases). Trimming pared 3 bases from V and 3 bases from J, leaving 9 bases between. The CDR3 length is 14 residues. CDR3 nucleotides: TGTGCCAGCAGTTTGGGGGGCGTTGGAAACACCATATATTTT. The encoded protein is CASSLGGVGNTIYF.

This chain uses TRBV11-2 with TRBJ2-1, with no clear D. The V and J ends lost 4 bases and 0 bases respectively, with 7 bases between them. Germline values: CDR1 SGHAT, CDR2 FQNNGV. The CDR3 runs 14 residues. The DNA for the CDR3 is TGTGCCAGCAGCTCACTTAGCTCCTACAATGAGCAGTTCTTC. Translation gives CASSSLSSYNEQFF.

On this clonotype: Since a much larger clone is just one base distant, this may be a read error. The V and J genes are TRBV10-3 and TRBJ2-7; D is possibly TRBD1 (6 bases). CDR3 size: 14 residues. The V gene's germline CDR1 is ENHRY and CDR2 SYGVKD. V shed 3 bases and J shed 6 bases, with 15 bases lying between them. The chain's CDR3 is CAISDGRGRSEQYF. The CDR3 bases are TGTGCCATCAGTGATGGCAGGGGCCGCAGCGAGCAGTACTTC.